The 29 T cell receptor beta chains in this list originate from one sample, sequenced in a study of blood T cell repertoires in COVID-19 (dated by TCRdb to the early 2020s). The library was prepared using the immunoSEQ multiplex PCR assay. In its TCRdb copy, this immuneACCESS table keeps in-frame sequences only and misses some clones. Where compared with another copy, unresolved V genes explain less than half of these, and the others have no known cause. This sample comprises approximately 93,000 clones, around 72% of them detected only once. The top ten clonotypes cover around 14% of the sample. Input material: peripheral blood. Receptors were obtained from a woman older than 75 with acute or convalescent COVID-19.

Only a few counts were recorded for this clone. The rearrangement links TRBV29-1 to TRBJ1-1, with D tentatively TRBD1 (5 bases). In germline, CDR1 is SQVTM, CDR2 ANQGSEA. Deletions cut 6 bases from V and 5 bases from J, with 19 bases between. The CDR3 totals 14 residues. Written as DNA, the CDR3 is TGCAGCGTGGTGGTCAACATGGGGGGTACTGAAGCTTTCTTT. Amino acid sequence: CSVVVNMGGTEAFF.

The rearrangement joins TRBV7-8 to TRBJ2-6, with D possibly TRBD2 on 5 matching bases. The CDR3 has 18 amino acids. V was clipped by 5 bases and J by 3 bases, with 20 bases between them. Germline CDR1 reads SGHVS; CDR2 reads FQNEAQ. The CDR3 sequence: CASSRDRRPAGGANVLTF. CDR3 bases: TGTGCCAGCAGCCGAGACCGCAGACCCGCGGGTGGGGCCAACGTCCTGACTTTC.

The CDR3 here is CASSRRHDEQYF. The CDR3 DNA follows: TGTGCCAGCAGCCGCCGACATGACGAGCAGTACTTC. The chain combines TRBV7-8 with TRBJ2-7; D not certain. Germline assignment: CDR1 SGHVS and CDR2 FQNEAQ. The CDR3 length is 12 residues. Trimming removed 5 bases at V and 5 bases at J, with 10 bases between. Supplemented by reference TRBV7-8 and TRBJ2-7, the full variable domain reads GAGVSQSPRYKVAKRGQDVALRCDPISGHVSLFWYQQALGQGPEFLTYFQNEAQLDKSGLPSDRFFAERPEGSVSTLKIQRTQQEDSAVYLCASSRRHDEQYFGPGTRLTVT.

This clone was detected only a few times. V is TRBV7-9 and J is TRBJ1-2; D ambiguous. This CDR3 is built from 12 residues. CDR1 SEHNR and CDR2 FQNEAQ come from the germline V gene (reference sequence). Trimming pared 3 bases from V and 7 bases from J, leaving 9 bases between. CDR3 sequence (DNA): TGTGCCAGCAGCTTTTCAAGAGCTGGCTACACCTTC. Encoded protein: CASSFSRAGYTF.

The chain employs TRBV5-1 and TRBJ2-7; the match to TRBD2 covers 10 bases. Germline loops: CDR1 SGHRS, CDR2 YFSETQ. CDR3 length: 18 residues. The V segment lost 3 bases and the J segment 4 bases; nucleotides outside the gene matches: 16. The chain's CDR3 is CASSSHTRPSGGSYEQYF. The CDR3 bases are TGCGCCAGCAGCTCGCATACACGGCCTAGCGGGGGTTCGTACGAGCAGTACTTC.

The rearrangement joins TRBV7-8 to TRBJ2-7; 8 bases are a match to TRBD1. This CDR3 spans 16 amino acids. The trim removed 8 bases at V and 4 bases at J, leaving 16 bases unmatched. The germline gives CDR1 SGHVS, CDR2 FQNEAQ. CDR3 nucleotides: TGTGCCAGCCGTCCCTCGCGGGCAGGGGGCATGTACGAGCAGTACTTC. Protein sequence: CASRPSRAGGMYEQYF.

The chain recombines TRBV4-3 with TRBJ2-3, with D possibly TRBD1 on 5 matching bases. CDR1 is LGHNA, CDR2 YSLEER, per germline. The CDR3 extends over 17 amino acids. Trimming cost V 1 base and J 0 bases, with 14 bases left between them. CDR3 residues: CASSQGAGRGSTDTQYF. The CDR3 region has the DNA TGCGCCAGCAGCCAAGGGGCAGGGCGTGGGAGCACAGATACGCAGTATTTT.

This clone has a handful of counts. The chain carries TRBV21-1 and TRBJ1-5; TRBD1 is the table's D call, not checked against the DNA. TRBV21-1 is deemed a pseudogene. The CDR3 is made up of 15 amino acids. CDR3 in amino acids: CASQGADYSNQPQHF. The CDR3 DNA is TGTGCCAGCCAGGGGGCAGATTATAGCAATCAGCCCCAGCATTTT.

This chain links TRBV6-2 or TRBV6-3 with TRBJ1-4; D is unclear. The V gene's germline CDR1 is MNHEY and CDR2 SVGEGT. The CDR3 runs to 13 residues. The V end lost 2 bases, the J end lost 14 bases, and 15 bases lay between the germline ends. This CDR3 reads CASSYDLRSGLFF. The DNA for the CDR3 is TGTGCCAGCAGTTACGACTTGCGGTCTGGGCTGTTTTTT.

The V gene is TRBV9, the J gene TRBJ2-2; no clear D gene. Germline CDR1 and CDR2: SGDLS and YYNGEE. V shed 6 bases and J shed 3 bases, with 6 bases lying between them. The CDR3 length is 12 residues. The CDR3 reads CASNTDTGELFF. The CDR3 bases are TGTGCCAGCAACACCGACACCGGGGAGCTGTTTTTT. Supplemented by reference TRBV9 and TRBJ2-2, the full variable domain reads DSGVTQTPKHLITATGQRVTLRCSPRSGDLSVYWYQQSLDQGLQFLIQYYNGEERAKGNILERFSAQQFPDLHSELNLSSLELGDSALYFCASNTDTGELFFGEGSRLTVL.

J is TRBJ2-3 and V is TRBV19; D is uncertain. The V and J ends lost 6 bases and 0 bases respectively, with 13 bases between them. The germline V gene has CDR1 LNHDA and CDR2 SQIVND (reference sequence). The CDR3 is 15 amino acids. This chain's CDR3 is CASRVADSSTDTQYF. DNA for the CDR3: TGTGCCAGTAGAGTGGCCGATTCTAGCACAGATACGCAGTATTTT.

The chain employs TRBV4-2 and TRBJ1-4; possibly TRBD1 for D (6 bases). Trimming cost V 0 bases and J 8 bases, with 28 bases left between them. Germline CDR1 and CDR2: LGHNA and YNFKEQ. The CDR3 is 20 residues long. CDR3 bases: TGTGCCAGCAGCCAAGATTTAGGGCAGGGGACGTCCCTCGTCAAAGAAAAACTGTTTTTT. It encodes CASSQDLGQGTSLVKEKLFF.

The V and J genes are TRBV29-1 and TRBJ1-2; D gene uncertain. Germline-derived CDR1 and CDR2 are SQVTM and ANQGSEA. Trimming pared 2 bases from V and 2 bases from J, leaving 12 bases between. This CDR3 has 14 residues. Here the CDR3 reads CSVEKAYRNYGYTF. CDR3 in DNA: TGCAGCGTTGAAAAAGCTTACAGAAACTATGGCTACACCTTC.

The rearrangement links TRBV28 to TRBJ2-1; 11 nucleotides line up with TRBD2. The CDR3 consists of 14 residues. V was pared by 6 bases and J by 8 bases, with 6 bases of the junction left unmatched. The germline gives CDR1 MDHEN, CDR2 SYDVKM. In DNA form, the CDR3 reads TGTGCCAGCAGCCTTAGCGGGGGGGAACATGAGCAGTTCTTC. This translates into CASSLSGGEHEQFF.

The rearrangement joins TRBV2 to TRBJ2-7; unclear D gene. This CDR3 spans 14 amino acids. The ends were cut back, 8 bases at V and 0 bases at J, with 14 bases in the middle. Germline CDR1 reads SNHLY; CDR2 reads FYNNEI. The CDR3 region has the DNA TGTGCCAGCCACCTGTCACAATTCTCCTACGAGCAGTACTTC. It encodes CASHLSQFSYEQYF. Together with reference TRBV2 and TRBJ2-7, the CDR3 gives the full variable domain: EPEVTQTPSHQVTQMGQEVILRCVPISNHLYFYWYRQILGQKVEFLVSFYNNEISEKSEIFDDQFSVERPDGSNFTLKIRSTKLEDSAMYFCASHLSQFSYEQYFGPGTRLTVT.

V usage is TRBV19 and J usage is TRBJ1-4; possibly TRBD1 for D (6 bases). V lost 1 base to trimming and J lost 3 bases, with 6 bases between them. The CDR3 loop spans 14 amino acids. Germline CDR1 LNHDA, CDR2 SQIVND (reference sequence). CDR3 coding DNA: TGTGCCAGTAGTATAGGGACAGCTAATGAAAAACTGTTTTTT. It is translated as CASSIGTANEKLFF.

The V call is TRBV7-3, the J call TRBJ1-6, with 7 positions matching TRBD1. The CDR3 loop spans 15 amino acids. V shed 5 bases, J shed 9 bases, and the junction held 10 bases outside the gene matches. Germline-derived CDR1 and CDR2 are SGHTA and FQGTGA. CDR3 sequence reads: CASSPSDRRGSPLHF. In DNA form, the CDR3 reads TGTGCCAGCAGCCCGTCGGACAGGCGGGGTTCACCCCTCCACTTT.

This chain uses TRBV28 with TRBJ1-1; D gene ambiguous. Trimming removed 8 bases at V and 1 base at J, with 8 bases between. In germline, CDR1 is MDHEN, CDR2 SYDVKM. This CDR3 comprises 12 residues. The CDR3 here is CASRWRNTEAFF. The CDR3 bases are TGTGCCAGCCGTTGGAGGAACACTGAAGCTTTCTTT.

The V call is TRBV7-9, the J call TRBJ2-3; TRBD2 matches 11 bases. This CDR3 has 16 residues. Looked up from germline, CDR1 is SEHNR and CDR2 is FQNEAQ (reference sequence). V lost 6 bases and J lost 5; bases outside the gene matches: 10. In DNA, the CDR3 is TGTGCCAGCAGTCCCCTAGCGGGGGGACCAAAAGATACGCAGTATTTT. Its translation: CASSPLAGGPKDTQYF.

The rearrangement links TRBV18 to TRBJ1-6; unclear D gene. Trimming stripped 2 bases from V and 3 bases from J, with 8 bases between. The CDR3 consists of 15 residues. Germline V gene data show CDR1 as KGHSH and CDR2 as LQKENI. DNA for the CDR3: TGTGCCAGCTCACCAGTTCAGGTCTATAATTCACCCCTCCACTTT. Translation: CASSPVQVYNSPLHF. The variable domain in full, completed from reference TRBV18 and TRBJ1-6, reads NAGVMQNPRHLVRRRGQEARLRCSPMKGHSHVYWYRQLPEEGLKFMVYLQKENIIDESGMPKERFSAEFPKEGPSILRIQQVVRGDSAAYFCASSPVQVYNSPLHFGNGTRLTVT.

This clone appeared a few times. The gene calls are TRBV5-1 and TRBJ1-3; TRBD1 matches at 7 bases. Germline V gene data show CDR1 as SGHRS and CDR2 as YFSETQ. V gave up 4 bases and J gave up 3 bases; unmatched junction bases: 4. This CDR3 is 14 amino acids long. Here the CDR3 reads CASSLTGYGNTIYF. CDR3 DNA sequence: TGCGCCAGCAGCCTGACAGGGTATGGAAACACCATATATTTT.

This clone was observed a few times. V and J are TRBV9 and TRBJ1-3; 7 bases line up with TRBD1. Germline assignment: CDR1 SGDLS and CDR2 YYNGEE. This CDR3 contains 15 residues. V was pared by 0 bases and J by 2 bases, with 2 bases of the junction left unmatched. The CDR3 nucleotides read TGTGCCAGCAGCGTAGAAACAGGGGCTGGAAACACCATATATTTT. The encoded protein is CASSVETGAGNTIYF.

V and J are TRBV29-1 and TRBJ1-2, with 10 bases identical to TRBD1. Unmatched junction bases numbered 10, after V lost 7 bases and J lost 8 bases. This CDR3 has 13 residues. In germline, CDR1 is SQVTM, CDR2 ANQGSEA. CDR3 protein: CSGTGGEGRGYTF. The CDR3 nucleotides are TGCAGCGGGACAGGGGGTGAAGGTCGGGGCTACACCTTC.

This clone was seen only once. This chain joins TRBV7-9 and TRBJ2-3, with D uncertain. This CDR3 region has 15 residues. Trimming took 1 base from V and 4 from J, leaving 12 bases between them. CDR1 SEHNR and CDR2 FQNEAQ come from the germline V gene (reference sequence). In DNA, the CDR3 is TGTGCCAGCAGCTTAGGGGCTGAATTATCAGATACGCAGTATTTT. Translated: CASSLGAELSDTQYF.

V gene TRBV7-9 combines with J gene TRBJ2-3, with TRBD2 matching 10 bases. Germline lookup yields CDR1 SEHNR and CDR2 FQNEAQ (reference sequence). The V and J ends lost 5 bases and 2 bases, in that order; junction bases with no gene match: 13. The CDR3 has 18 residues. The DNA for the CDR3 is TGTGCCAGCAGCACACGGACCTTAGCGGGGGGCCCCACAGATACGCAGTATTTT. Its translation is CASSTRTLAGGPTDTQYF. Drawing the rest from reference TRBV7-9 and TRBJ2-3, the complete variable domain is DTGVSQNPRHKITKRGQNVTFRCDPISEHNRLYWYRQTLGQGPEFLTYFQNEAQLEKSRLLSDRFSAERPKGSFSTLEIQRTEQGDSAMYLCASSTRTLAGGPTDTQYFGPGTRLTVL.

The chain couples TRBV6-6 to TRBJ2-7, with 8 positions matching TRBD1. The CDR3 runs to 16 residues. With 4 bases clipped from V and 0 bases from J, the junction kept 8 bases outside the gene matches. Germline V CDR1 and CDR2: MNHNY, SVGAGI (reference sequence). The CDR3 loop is CASSSPRTGSSYEQYF. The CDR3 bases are TGTGCCAGCAGTTCCCCCCGGACAGGGAGCTCCTACGAGCAGTACTTC.

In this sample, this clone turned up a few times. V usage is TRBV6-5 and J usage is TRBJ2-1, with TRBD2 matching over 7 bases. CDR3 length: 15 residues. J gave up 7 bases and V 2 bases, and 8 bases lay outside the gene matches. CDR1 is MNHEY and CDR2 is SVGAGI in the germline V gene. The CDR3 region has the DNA TGTGCCAGCAGTTACGGGGGGGATATCTGGAATGAGCAGTTCTTC. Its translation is CASSYGGDIWNEQFF.

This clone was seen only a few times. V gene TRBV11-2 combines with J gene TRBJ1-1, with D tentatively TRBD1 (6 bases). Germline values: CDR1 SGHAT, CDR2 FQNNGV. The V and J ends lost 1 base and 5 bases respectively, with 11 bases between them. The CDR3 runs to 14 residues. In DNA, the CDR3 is TGTGCCAGCAGCTTAGTGAGTCAGGGGACTGAAGCTTTCTTT. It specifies CASSLVSQGTEAFF.

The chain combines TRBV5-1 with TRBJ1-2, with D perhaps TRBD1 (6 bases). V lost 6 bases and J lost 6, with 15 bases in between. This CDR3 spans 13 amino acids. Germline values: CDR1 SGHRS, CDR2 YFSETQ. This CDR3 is CASKPTGRDGYTF. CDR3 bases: TGCGCCAGCAAGCCTACAGGGCGCGATGGCTACACCTTC.